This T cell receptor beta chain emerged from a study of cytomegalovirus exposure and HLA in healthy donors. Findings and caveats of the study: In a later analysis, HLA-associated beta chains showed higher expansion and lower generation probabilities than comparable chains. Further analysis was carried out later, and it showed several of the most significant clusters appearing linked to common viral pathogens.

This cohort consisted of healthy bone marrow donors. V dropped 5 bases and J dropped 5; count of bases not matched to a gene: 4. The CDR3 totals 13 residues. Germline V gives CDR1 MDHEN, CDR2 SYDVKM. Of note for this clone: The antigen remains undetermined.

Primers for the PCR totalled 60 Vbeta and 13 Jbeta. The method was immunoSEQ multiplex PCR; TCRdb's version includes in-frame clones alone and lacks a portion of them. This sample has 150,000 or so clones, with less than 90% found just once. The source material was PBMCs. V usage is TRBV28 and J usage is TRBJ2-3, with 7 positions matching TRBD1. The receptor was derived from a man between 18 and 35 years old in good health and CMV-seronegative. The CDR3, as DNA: TGTGCCAGCAGTCAGGGACAGCTAGATACGCAGTATTTT. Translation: CASSQGQLDTQYF.